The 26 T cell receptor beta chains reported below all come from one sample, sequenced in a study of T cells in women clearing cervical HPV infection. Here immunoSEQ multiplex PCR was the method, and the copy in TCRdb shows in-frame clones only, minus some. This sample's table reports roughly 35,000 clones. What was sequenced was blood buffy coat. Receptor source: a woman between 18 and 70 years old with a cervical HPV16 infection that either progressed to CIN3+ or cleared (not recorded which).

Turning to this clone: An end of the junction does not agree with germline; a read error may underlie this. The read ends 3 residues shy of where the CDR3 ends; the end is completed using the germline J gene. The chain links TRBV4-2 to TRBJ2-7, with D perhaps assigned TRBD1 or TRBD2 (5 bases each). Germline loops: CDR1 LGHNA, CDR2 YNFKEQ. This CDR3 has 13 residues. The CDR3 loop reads CASSQLLRGEQYF. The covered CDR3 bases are TGCGCCAGCAGCCAACTTCTGAGGGGCGAG.

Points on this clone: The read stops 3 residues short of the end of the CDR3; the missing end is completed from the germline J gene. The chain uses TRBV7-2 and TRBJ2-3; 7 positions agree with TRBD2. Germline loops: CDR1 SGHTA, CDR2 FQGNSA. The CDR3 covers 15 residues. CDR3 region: CASSPGGSSNQPQYF. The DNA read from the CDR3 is TGTGCCAGCAGCCCCGGGGGGTCGAGCAATCAGCCG.

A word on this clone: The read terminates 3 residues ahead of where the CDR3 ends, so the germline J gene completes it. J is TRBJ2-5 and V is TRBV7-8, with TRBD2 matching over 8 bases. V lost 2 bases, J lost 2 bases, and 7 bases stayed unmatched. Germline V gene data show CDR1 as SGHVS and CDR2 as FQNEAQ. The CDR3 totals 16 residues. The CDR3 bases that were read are TGTGCCAGCAGCTTAACTCTAGCGGGCACTCAAGAGACC. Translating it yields CASSLTLAGTQET. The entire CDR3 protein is CASSLTLAGTQETQYF.

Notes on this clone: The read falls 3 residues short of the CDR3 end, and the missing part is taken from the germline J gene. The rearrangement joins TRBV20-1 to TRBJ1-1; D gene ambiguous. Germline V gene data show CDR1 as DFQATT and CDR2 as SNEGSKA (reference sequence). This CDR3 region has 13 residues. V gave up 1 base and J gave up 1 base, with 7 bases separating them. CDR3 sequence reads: CSARVQSNTEAFF. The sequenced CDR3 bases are TGCAGTGCTAGAGTGCAGTCGAACACTGAA.

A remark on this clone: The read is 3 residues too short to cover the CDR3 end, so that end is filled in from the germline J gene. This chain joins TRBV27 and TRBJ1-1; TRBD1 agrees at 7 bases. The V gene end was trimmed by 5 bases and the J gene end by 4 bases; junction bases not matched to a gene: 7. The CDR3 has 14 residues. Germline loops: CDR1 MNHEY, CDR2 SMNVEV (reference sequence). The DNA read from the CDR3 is TGTGCCAGCAGTACCCGACAGGGTGGCACTGAA. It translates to CASSTRQGGTE. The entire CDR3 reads CASSTRQGGTEAFF.

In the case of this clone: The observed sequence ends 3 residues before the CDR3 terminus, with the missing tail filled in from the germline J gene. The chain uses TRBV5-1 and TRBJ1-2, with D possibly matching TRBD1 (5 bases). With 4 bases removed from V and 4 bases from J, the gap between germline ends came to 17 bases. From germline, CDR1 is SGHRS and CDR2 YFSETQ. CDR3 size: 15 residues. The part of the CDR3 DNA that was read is TGCGCCAGCAGCCCGTCAATCCAGGGTAGCTATGGC. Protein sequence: CASSPSIQGSYG. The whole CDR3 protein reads CASSPSIQGSYGYTF.

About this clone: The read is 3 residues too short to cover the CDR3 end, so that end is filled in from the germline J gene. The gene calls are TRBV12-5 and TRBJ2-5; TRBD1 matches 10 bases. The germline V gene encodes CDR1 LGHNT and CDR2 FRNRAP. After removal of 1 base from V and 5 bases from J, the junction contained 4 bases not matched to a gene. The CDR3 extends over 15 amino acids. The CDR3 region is CASGLGDRGEETQYF. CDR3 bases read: TGTGCTAGTGGTTTGGGGGACAGGGGCGAGGAGACC.

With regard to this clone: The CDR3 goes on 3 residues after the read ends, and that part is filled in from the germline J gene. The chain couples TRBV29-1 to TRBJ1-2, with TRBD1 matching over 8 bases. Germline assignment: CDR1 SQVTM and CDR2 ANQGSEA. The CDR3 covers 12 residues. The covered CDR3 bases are TGCAGCGTTGAAGTCCCAGGGGGCGGC. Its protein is CSVEVPGGG. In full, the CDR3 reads CSVEVPGGGYTF.

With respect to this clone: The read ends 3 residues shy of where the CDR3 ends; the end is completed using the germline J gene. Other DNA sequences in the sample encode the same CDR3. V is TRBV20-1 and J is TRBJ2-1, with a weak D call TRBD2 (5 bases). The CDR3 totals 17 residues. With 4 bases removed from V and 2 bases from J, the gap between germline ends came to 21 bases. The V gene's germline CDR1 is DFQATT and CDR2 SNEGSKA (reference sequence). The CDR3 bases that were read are TGCAGTGCTATAGGGCTAGCTCCGAGTGGGACCTACAATGAG. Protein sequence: CSAIGLAPSGTYNE. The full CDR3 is CSAIGLAPSGTYNEQFF.

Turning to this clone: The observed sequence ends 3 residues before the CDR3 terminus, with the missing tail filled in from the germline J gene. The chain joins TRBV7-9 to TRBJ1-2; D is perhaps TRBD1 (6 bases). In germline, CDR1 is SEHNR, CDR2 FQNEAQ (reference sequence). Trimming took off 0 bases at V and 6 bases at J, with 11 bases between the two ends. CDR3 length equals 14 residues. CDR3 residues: CASSLADSFHGYTF. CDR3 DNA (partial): TGTGCCAGCAGCTTAGCGGACAGCTTCCATGGC.

The sequenced CDR3 bases are TGCAGTGGACGGACTGATAACTACGAG. Its protein is CSGRTDNYE. The CDR3 reads in full as CSGRTDNYEQYF. The chain is built from TRBV20-1 and TRBJ2-7; a possible D gene is TRBD2 (5 bases). The CDR3 goes on 3 residues after the read ends, and that part is filled in from the germline J gene. V was pared by 7 bases and J by 3 bases, with 13 bases between. This CDR3 has 12 amino acids. Germline V CDR1 and CDR2: DFQATT, SNEGSKA (reference sequence).

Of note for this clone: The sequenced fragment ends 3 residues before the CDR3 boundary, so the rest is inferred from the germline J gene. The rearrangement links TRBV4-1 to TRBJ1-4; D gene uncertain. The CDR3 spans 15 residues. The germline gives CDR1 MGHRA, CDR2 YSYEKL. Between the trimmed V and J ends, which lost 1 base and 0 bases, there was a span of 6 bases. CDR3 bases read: TGCGCCAGCAGCCAAGTCGTAGCAACTAATGAAAAA. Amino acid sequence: CASSQVVATNEK. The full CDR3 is CASSQVVATNEKLFF.

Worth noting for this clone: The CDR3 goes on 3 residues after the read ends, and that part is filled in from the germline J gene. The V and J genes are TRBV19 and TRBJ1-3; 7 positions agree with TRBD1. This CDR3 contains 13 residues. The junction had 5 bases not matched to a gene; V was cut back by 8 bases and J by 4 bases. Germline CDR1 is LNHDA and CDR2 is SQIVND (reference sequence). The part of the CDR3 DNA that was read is TGTGCCAGTGGAACAGGGGTAGGAAACACC. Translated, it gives CASGTGVGNT. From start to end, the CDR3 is CASGTGVGNTIYF. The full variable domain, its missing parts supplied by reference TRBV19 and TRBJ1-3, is DGGITQSPKYLFRKEGQNVTLSCEQNLNHDAMYWYRQDPGQGLRLIYYSQIVNDFQKGDIAEGYSVSREKKESFPLTVTSAQKNPTAFYLCASGTGVGNTIYFGEGSWLTVV.

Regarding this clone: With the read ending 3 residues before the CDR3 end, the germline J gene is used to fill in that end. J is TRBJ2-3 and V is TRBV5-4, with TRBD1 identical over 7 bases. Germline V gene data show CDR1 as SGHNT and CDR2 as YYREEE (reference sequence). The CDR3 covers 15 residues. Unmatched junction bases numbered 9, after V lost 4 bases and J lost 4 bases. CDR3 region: CASSPRQGSPDTQYF. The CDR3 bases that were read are TGTGCCAGCAGCCCCCGACAGGGATCCCCAGATACG. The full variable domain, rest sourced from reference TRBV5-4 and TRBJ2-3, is ETGVTQSPTHLIKTRGQQVTLRCSSQSGHNTVSWYQQALGQGPQFIFQYYREEENGRGNFPPRFSGLQFPNYSSELNVNALELDDSALYLCASSPRQGSPDTQYFGPGTRLTVL.

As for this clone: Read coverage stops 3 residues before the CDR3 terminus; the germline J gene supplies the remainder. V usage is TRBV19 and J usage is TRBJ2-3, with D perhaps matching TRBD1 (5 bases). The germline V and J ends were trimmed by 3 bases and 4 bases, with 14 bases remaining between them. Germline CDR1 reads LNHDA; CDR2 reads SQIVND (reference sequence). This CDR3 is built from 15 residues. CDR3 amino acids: CASSMGWEGADTQYF. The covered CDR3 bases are TGTGCCAGTAGTATGGGCTGGGAAGGGGCAGATACG.

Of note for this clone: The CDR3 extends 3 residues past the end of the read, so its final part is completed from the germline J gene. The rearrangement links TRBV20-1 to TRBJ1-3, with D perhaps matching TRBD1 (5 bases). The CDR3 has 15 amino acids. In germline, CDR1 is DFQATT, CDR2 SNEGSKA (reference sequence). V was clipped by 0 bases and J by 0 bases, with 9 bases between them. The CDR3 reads CSAREAGYSGNTIYF. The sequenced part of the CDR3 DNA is TGCAGTGCTAGAGAGGCAGGGTACTCTGGAAACACC.

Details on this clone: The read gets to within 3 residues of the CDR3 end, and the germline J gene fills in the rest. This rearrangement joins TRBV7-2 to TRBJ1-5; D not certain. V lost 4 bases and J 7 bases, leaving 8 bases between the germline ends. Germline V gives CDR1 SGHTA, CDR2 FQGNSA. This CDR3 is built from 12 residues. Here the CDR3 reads CASSSLGQPQHF. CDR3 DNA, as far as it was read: TGTGCCAGCAGCTCCTTAGGGCAGCCC.

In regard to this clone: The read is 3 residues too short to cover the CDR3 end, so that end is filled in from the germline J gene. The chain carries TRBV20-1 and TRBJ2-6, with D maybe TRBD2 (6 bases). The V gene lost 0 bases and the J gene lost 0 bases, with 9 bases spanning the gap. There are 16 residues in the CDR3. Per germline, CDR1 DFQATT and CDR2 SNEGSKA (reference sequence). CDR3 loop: CSARERGGSGANVLTF. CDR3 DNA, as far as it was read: TGCAGTGCTAGAGAAAGGGGAGGCTCTGGGGCCAACGTC.

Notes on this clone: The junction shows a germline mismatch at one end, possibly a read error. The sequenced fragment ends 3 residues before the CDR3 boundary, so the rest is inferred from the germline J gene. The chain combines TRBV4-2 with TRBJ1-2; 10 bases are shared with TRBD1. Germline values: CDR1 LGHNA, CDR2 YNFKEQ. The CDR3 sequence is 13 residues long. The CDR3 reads CASSLGTGVGYTF. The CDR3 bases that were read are TGCGCCAGCAGCCTCGGGACAGGGGTTGGC.

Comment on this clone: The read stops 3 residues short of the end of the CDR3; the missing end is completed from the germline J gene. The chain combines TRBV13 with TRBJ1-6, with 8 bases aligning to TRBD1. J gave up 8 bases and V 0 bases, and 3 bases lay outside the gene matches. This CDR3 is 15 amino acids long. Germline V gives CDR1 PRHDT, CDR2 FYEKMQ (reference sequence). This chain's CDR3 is CASSLGGTGDSPLHF. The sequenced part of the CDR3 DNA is TGTGCCAGCAGCTTAGGGGGGACAGGTGATTCACCC.

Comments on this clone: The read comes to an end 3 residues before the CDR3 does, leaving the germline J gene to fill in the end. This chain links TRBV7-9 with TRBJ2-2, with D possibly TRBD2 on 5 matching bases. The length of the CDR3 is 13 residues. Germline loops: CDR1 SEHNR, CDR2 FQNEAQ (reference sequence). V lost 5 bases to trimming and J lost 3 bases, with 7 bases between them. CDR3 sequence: CASSRGYTGELFF. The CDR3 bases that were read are TGTGCCAGCAGCCGGGGATACACCGGGGAG.

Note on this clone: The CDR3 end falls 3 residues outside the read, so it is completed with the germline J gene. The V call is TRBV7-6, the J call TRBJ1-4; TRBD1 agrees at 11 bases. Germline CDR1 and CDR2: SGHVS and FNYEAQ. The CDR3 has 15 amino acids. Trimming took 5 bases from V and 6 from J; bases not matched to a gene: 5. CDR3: CASSVGQGADEKLFF. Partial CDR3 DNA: TGTGCCAGCAGCGTCGGACAGGGGGCCGATGAAAAA.

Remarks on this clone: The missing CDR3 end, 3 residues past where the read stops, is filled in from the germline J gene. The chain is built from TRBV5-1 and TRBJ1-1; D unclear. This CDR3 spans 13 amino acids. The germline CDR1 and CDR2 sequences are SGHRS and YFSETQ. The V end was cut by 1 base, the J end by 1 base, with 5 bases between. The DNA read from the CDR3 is TGCGCCAGCAGCTTGCGGGGGAACACTGAA. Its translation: CASSLRGNTE. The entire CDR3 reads CASSLRGNTEAFF.

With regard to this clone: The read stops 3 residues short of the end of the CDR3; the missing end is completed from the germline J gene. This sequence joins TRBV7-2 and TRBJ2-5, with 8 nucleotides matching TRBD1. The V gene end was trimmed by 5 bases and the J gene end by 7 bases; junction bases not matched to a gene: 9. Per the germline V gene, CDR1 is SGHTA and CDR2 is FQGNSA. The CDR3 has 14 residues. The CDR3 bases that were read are TGTGCCAGCAGCCCGACAGGGGAGGTGGGGACC. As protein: CASSPTGEVGT. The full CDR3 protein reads CASSPTGEVGTQYF.

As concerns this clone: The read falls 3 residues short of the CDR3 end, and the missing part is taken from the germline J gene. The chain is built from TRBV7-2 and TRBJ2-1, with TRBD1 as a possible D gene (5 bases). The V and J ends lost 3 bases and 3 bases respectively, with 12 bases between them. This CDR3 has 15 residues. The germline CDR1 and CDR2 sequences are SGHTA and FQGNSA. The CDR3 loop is CASSLRQLNYNEQFF. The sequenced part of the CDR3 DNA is TGTGCCAGCAGCTTGAGACAGCTGAACTACAATGAG.

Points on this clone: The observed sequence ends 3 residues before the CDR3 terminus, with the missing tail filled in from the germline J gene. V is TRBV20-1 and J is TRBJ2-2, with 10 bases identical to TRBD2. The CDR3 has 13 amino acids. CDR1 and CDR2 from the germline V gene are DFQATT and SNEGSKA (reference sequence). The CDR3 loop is CSARDLSGRMLFF. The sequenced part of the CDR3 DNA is TGCAGTGCTAGAGATCTTAGCGGGAGGATG.